These 31 T cell receptor beta chains were all obtained from the same sample, sequenced in a study of blood T cell repertoires in COVID-19 (dated by TCRdb to 2018 to 2021). Library method: the immunoSEQ multiplex PCR assay. TCRdb limited this immuneACCESS table to in-frame rearrangements with V and J called. A share of clones is missing; checked studies link under half to unresolved V genes, and the rest is unexplained. The sample records 270,000 or so clones, 75% to 90% of which are singletons. The top ten hold 4% to 5% of the sample. The sequenced sample consisted of peripheral blood. The receptor set was obtained from a woman between 35 and 50 years old who had recovered from COVID-19.

The CDR3 loop reads CASSIPDRGYSNQPQHF. CDR3 nucleotides: TGTGCCAGTAGTATACCGGACAGGGGATACAGCAATCAGCCCCAGCATTTT. V and J are TRBV19 and TRBJ1-5; 9 bases agree with TRBD1. The CDR3 covers 17 residues. CDR1 LNHDA and CDR2 SQIVND come from the germline V gene (reference sequence). V shed 2 bases, J shed 1 base, and the junction held 6 bases outside the gene matches.

The V call is TRBV28, the J call TRBJ1-6; 8 nucleotides agree with TRBD1. Germline CDR1 MDHEN, CDR2 SYDVKM. This CDR3 has 15 residues. Losses at the gene ends were 4 bases for V and 7 bases for J; bases not matched to a gene: 6. The CDR3 loop reads CASSSLGQGNSPLHF. CDR3 nucleotide sequence: TGTGCCAGCAGTTCGCTCGGACAGGGAAATTCACCCCTCCACTTT. Full variable domain (remainder filled in from reference TRBV28 and TRBJ1-6): DVKVTQSSRYLVKRTGEKVFLECVQDMDHENMFWYRQDPGLGLRLIYFSYDVKMKEKGDIPEGYSVSREKKERFSLILESASTNQTSMYLCASSSLGQGNSPLHFGNGTRLTVT.

This CDR3 is CASRTGDQPQHF. CDR3 DNA: TGTGCCAGCAGAACGGGGGATCAGCCCCAGCATTTT. The V call is TRBV6-5, the J call TRBJ1-5; D may be TRBD1 (5 bases). Germline CDR1 MNHEY, CDR2 SVGAGI. This CDR3 is built from 12 residues. The V end lost 6 bases, the J end lost 5 bases, and 8 bases lay between the germline ends.

This sequence joins TRBV5-8 and TRBJ1-1; 9 nucleotides match TRBD1. CDR3 length equals 15 residues. In germline, CDR1 is SGHTS, CDR2 YDEGEE. The ends lost 0 bases at V and 6 bases at J; junction bases unmatched: 6. The CDR3 DNA sequence: TGTGCCAGCAGCTTGGATACAGGGGGCTTCGCTGAAGCTTTCTTT. Amino acid sequence: CASSLDTGGFAEAFF.

This chain links TRBV10-3 with TRBJ2-3, with 10 bases aligning to TRBD2. Looked up from germline, CDR1 is ENHRY and CDR2 is SYGVKD. The CDR3 has 14 amino acids. Unmatched junction bases numbered 7, after V lost 11 bases and J lost 2 bases. This chain's CDR3 is CAATGTSVTDTQYF. The CDR3 coding sequence is TGTGCCGCCACCGGGACTAGCGTCACAGATACGCAGTATTTT.

The chain carries TRBV6-2 or TRBV6-3 and TRBJ2-3, with D tentatively TRBD2 (6 bases). From germline, CDR1 is MNHEY and CDR2 SVGEGT. The ends were cut back, 4 bases at V and 0 bases at J, with 11 bases in the middle. This CDR3 comprises 15 residues. In DNA form, the CDR3 reads TGTGCCAGCAGTTTCTTAGGGACTAGCACAGATACGCAGTATTTT. Protein product: CASSFLGTSTDTQYF.

This chain joins TRBV30 and TRBJ2-3; 11 bases line up with TRBD2. The germline CDR1 and CDR2 sequences are GTSNPN and SVGIG (reference sequence). V was pared by 3 bases and J by 3 bases, with 5 bases of the junction left unmatched. This CDR3 has 15 residues. The chain's CDR3 is CAWSLAGGWTDTQYF. DNA for the CDR3: TGTGCCTGGAGCCTAGCGGGGGGTTGGACAGATACGCAGTATTTT.

This chain connects TRBV5-1 to TRBJ1-2; 11 bases are shared with TRBD1. Trimming at V came to 3 bases and at J to 4 bases, leaving 8 bases not matched to a gene. The CDR3 is made up of 16 amino acids. Germline V gene lookup returns CDR1 SGHRS and CDR2 YFSETQ. This CDR3 is CASSSDRGRGGYGYTF. The CDR3 region has the DNA TGCGCCAGCAGCTCGGACAGGGGGCGCGGTGGCTATGGCTACACCTTC.

The chain employs TRBV2 and TRBJ2-7; TRBD1 matches 12 bases. Losses at the gene ends were 6 bases for V and 5 bases for J; bases not matched to a gene: 11. The CDR3 consists of 16 residues. Germline CDR1 reads SNHLY; CDR2 reads FYNNEI. In DNA, the CDR3 is TGTGCCAGCAGATACCTCGGGACAGGGGGCTTCAACGAGCAGTACTTC. It codes for CASRYLGTGGFNEQYF.

The rearrangement uses TRBV30 and TRBJ2-5, with 7 bases aligning to TRBD2. The V gene end was trimmed by 3 bases and the J gene end by 1 base; junction bases not matched to a gene: 5. Germline V gene lookup returns CDR1 GTSNPN and CDR2 SVGIG (reference sequence). The CDR3 runs 14 residues. Written as DNA, the CDR3 is TGTGCCTGGAGGTCTCTAGCGGTCCAAGAGACCCAGTACTTC. It specifies CAWRSLAVQETQYF.

V and J are TRBV19 and TRBJ1-1, with 9 bases lining up with TRBD1. Looked up from germline, CDR1 is LNHDA and CDR2 is SQIVND (reference sequence). This CDR3 spans 14 amino acids. Trimming took 5 bases from V and 1 from J; bases not matched to a gene: 2. CDR3 sequence (DNA): TGTGCCAGTAGTCACAGGGGGCGGAACACTGAAGCTTTCTTT. Translated: CASSHRGRNTEAFF.

The genes are TRBV4-3 and TRBJ1-4; D uncertain. This CDR3 is 14 amino acids long. Per the germline V gene, CDR1 is LGHNA and CDR2 is YSLEER. Trimming took off 0 bases at V and 5 bases at J, with 7 bases between the two ends. CDR3 DNA: TGCGCCAGCAGCCAAGAGGGCAGGAATGAAAAACTGTTTTTT. Protein: CASSQEGRNEKLFF.

The chain is built from TRBV6-5 and TRBJ1-2; a weak D match, TRBD1 (5 bases). Germline V gene lookup returns CDR1 MNHEY and CDR2 SVGAGI. V was clipped by 6 bases and J by 4 bases, with 15 bases between them. This CDR3 has 14 amino acids. CDR3 in DNA: TGTGCCAGCAGGAGTGGATCAGGGATCTATGGCTACACCTTC. Encoded protein: CASRSGSGIYGYTF.

This clone was counted once. The V and J genes are TRBV7-2 and TRBJ2-7; 9 nucleotides match TRBD2. This CDR3 is 15 amino acids long. Germline V lookup: CDR1 SGHTA, CDR2 FQGNSA. The ends lost 3 bases at V and 4 bases at J; junction bases unmatched: 7. CDR3: CASSFSGLASYEQYV. DNA for the CDR3: TGTGCCAGCAGCTTCTCAGGACTAGCGAGTTACGAGCAGTACGTC.

The rearrangement uses TRBV6-2 or TRBV6-3 and TRBJ2-5; 7 bases are shared with TRBD1. The ends lost 1 base at V and 0 bases at J; junction bases unmatched: 5. This CDR3 is 16 amino acids long. Looked up from germline, CDR1 is MNHEY and CDR2 is SVGEGT. The CDR3: CASSYWDSSYQETQYF. CDR3 in DNA: TGTGCCAGCAGTTACTGGGACAGTTCGTACCAAGAGACCCAGTACTTC.

The chain is built from TRBV7-2 and TRBJ1-4; D is unresolved. This CDR3 has 13 amino acids. The V gene's germline CDR1 is SGHTA and CDR2 FQGNSA. V lost 1 base, J lost 8 bases, and 8 bases lay in between. CDR3 amino acids: CASSLGPTEKLFF. The CDR3 DNA sequence: TGTGCCAGCAGCTTAGGTCCCACAGAAAAACTGTTTTTT.

The CDR3 nucleotides are TGTGCCAGCAGCGCCGCCGGGACAGGGGACCAAAAACTGTTTTTT. Its protein product is CASSAAGTGDQKLFF. V gene TRBV9 combines with J gene TRBJ1-4; TRBD1 aligns across 10 bases. The germline CDR1 and CDR2 sequences are SGDLS and YYNGEE. The CDR3 has 15 amino acids. Trimming at V came to 3 bases and at J to 9 bases, leaving 8 bases not matched to a gene.

This clone was picked up one time. The V call is TRBV2, the J call TRBJ2-5; the D gene is possibly TRBD2 (5 bases). CDR1 SNHLY and CDR2 FYNNEI come from the germline V gene. The CDR3 length is 14 residues. The germline V and J ends were trimmed by 10 bases and 2 bases, with 17 bases remaining between them. Here the CDR3 reads CATKYGLSQETQYF. DNA for the CDR3: TGTGCCACCAAATACGGACTTTCTCAAGAGACCCAGTACTTC.

The chain has TRBV5-8 and TRBJ2-1, with no clear D. Trimming stripped 4 bases from V and 5 bases from J, with 13 bases between. Looked up from germline, CDR1 is SGHTS and CDR2 is YDEGEE. The CDR3 length is 14 residues. CDR3 residues: CASSRMRFHNEQFF. The CDR3 DNA reads as TGTGCCAGCAGCCGAATGAGGTTTCACAATGAGCAGTTCTTC.

The chain recombines TRBV5-1 with TRBJ2-1; TRBD2 aligns across 12 bases. Germline trimming cut 0 bases from V and 8 bases from J; bases unmatched to any gene: 12. CDR1 is SGHRS, CDR2 YFSETQ, per germline. This CDR3 region has 18 residues. The CDR3 nucleotides read TGCGCCAGCAGCTTGGGACTAGCGGGAGCTATCCCTAGGGATGAGCAGTTCTTC. Amino acids: CASSLGLAGAIPRDEQFF.

The chain employs TRBV10-3 and TRBJ2-3, with 13 bases matching TRBD2. With V trimmed by 6 bases and J by 2 bases, 5 bases remained unmatched. The CDR3 is made up of 16 amino acids. CDR1 is ENHRY, CDR2 SYGVKD, per germline. The CDR3 DNA reads TGTGCCATCAGAACAACTAGCGGGAGGGCCACAGATACGCAGTATTTT. The encoded protein is CAIRTTSGRATDTQYF.

The chain couples TRBV7-2 to TRBJ2-2, with D maybe TRBD1 (5 bases). The CDR3 has 14 amino acids. The V end was cut by 5 bases, the J end by 4 bases, with 11 bases between. From germline, CDR1 is SGHTA and CDR2 FQGNSA. This CDR3 reads CASSLPRGTGELFF. CDR3 coding DNA: TGTGCCAGCAGCCTACCTAGGGGCACCGGGGAGCTGTTTTTT. Supplemented by reference TRBV7-2 and TRBJ2-2, the full variable domain reads GAGVSQSPSNKVTEKGKDVELRCDPISGHTALYWYRQSLGQGLEFLIYFQGNSAPDKSGLPSDRFSAERTGGSVSTLTIQRTQQEDSAVYLCASSLPRGTGELFFGEGSRLTVL.

The chain combines TRBV2 with TRBJ1-1, with unresolved D. Trimming shortened V by 2 bases and J by 5 bases, and 6 bases separated the two germline ends. CDR3 length: 12 residues. Germline V CDR1 and CDR2: SNHLY, FYNNEI. The CDR3 nucleotides are TGTGCCAGCAGTGAACAGGTAACTGAAGCTTTCTTT. Its translation is CASSEQVTEAFF. Variable domain in full (rest from reference TRBV2 and TRBJ1-1): EPEVTQTPSHQVTQMGQEVILRCVPISNHLYFYWYRQILGQKVEFLVSFYNNEISEKSEIFDDQFSVERPDGSNFTLKIRSTKLEDSAMYFCASSEQVTEAFFGQGTRLTVV.

J is TRBJ2-2 and V is TRBV2; 7 nucleotides line up with TRBD1. V was pared by 1 base and J by 1 base, with 3 bases of the junction left unmatched. The V gene's germline CDR1 is SNHLY and CDR2 FYNNEI. This CDR3 spans 16 amino acids. CDR3 in DNA: TGTGCCAGCAGTGAAGAGAGGACAGGGAACACCGGGGAGCTGTTTTTT. Protein product: CASSEERTGNTGELFF.

The V call is TRBV4-3, the J call TRBJ2-3; 7 bases are shared with TRBD2. This CDR3 is built from 15 residues. Trimming removed 0 bases from V and 10 bases from J; junction bases left unmatched: 10. CDR1 is LGHNA, CDR2 YSLEER, per germline. In DNA form, the CDR3 reads TGCGCCAGCAGCCAAGACTTGGTTACGGGAGGCTCGCAGTATTTT. It specifies CASSQDLVTGGSQYF.

V gene TRBV13 combines with J gene TRBJ2-5, with TRBD2 matching over 8 bases. Germline CDR1 is PRHDT and CDR2 is FYEKMQ (reference sequence). This CDR3 has 15 residues. The V and J ends lost 6 bases and 5 bases, in that order; junction bases with no gene match: 11. In DNA, the CDR3 is TGTGCCAGCAGACACCGGGGACTAGTGGCGGAGACCCAGTACTTC. Protein sequence: CASRHRGLVAETQYF.

The gene calls are TRBV7-9 and TRBJ1-1; 8 bases map to TRBD1. The CDR3 consists of 13 residues. The trim removed 4 bases at V and 5 bases at J, leaving 3 bases unmatched. Germline-derived CDR1 and CDR2 are SEHNR and FQNEAQ (reference sequence). CDR3 in amino acids: CASSWGQETEAFF. DNA of the CDR3: TGTGCCAGCAGCTGGGGACAGGAGACTGAAGCTTTCTTT.

In DNA, the CDR3 is TGTGCCAGCTCACCAGGGACAGGGTACGGTGAGCAGTTCTTC. Translation: CASSPGTGYGEQFF. The chain employs TRBV18 and TRBJ2-1; 9 bases are shared with TRBD1. Losses at the gene ends were 2 bases for V and 9 bases for J; bases not matched to a gene: 5. Germline-derived CDR1 and CDR2 are KGHSH and LQKENI. The CDR3 consists of 14 residues.

V and J are TRBV6-5 and TRBJ1-6, with D uncertain. CDR3 length: 14 amino acids. V lost 5 bases and J 5 bases, leaving 10 bases between the germline ends. Germline V gene sequence: CDR1 MNHEY, CDR2 SVGAGI. The CDR3 DNA sequence: TGTGCCAGCAGTATAGGACTTGATAATTCACCCCTCCACTTT. Amino acid sequence: CASSIGLDNSPLHF.

This clone was recorded only once. The chain couples TRBV6-4 to TRBJ2-3; TRBD2 aligns across 11 bases. This CDR3 has 15 amino acids. V trimming: 8 bases; J trimming: 2 bases; junction bases outside the gene matches: 6. CDR1 is MRHNA and CDR2 is SNTAGT in the germline V gene. CDR3 sequence (DNA): TGTGCCAGCCGAAGACTAGCGGGATCCACAGATACGCAGTATTTT. Translating gives CASRRLAGSTDTQYF.

The V call is TRBV5-4, the J call TRBJ2-3; D perhaps matches TRBD2 (6 bases). The CDR3 is 15 residues long. Trimming shortened V by 2 bases and J by 7 bases, and 17 bases separated the two germline ends. From germline, CDR1 is SGHNT and CDR2 YYREEE (reference sequence). DNA of the CDR3: TGTGCCAGCAGCTTCGGGGGTGGGAAAATTTATACGCAGTATTTT. It codes for CASSFGGGKIYTQYF.